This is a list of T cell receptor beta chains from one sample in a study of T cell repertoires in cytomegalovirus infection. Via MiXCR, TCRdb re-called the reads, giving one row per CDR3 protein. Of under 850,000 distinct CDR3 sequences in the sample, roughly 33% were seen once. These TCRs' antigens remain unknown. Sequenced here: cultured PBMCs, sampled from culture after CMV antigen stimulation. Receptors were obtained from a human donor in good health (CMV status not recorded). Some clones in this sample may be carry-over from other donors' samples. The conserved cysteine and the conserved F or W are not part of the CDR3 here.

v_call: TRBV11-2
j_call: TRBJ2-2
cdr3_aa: ASSLTDTGELF

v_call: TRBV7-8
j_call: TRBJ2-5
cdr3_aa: ASSLGVRGQETQY

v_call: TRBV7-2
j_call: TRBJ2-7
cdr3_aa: ASSLAASGSPPHEQY

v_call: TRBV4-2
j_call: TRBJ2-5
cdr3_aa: ASSQDLAGGGTDQETQY

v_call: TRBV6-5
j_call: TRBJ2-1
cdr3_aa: ASSRRGGEPYNEQF

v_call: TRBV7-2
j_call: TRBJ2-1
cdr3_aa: ASSSLLGGGAYNEQF

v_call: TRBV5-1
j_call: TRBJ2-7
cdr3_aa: ASSWTGTGNYEQY

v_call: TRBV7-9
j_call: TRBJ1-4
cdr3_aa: ASTAGGTGEKLF

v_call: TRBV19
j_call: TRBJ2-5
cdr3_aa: ASKTEETQY

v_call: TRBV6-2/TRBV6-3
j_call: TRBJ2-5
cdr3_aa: ASSYPFGTSDVQETQY

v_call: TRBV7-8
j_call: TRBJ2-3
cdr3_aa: ASSPRIAGGPSADTQY

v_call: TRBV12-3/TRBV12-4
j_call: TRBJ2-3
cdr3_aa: ASSLPLRAGAFTDTQY

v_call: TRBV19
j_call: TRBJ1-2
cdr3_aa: ATSNWGNYGYT

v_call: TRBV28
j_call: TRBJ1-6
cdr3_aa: ASSPPTTIGPLH

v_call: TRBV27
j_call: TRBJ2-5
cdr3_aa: ASSSTGVPETQY

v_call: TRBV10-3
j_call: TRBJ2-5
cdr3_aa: AISESQGLETQY

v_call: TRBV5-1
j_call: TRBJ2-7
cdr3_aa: ASSPISGQGHYEQY